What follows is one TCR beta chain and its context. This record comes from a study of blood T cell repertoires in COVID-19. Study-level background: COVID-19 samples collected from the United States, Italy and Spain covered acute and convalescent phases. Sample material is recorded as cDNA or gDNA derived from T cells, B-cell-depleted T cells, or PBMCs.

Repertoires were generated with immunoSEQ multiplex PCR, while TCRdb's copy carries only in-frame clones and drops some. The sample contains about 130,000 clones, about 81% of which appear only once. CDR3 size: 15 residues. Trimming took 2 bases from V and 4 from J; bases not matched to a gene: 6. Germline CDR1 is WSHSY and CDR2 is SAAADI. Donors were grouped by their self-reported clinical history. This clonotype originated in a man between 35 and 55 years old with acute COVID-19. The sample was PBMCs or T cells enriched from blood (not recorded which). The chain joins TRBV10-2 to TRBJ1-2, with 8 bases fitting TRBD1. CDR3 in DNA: TGCGCCAGCAGTGAGGCAACAGGGGGAAGCTATGGCTACACCTTC. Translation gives CASSEATGGSYGYTF.